This TCR beta chain appears in the sequencing data of a study of T cell repertoires in urothelial bladder cancer (dated by TCRdb to between 2018 and 2020). Concerning the study at large: Of the approximately 12 resected lesions, three were clinically staged as cT0, three as cTa, three as cT1 and three as cT2 or greater. The study compared clonality of the TCR repertoire in bladder tumors against clonality in benign bladder inflammation. Eleven to twelve patients with bladder lesions undergoing transurethral resection were identified prospectively. A total of 11 to 13 resected bladder lesions, made up of urothelial carcinoma (UC+) and benign (UC-) specimens, were studied.

This clone appeared a few times. The clone's antigen remains unknown. No base-level quality is on record; no much larger clone is a single base apart. Points the paper makes about the study in general: In carcinoma specimens a single T-cell clone made up as much as 17% of infiltrating lymphocytes, compared with roughly 2% in benign specimens. A median tumor infiltrating lymphocyte percentage of about 1.8% was observed in carcinoma specimens, compared with more than 10% in benign specimens. Urothelial carcinoma specimens had a median of approximately 5,000 T cells, fewer than the median of about 24,000 seen in benign specimens.

Bladder lesion specimens were obtained at transurethral resection and were stored at -80C. DNA was isolated from bladder specimens obtained during transurethral resection. CDR1 and CDR2 were assigned from the germline V gene (reference sequence) as LNHDA and SQIVND. The cysteine opens and the phenylalanine closes a CDR3 of 13 amino acids. Just the 39-base CDR3 DNA is kept, in frame starting at base 1. V is clipped by 3 bases and J by 6 bases, and the sequence between their germline boundaries is 9 bases long. The immunoSEQ assay was used to sequence the CDR3 region of the TCR beta chain. From the authors' description of their analysis: For every specimen, the T-cell fraction, clonal dominance and maximum TCR clone frequency were calculated. In its TCRdb copy, this immuneACCESS table keeps in-frame sequences only and misses some clones. Where compared with another copy, unresolved V genes explain less than half of these, and the others have no known cause. V, J and clone size reflect that table, while D and trimming were determined from the DNA. The sample yields thousands of clones; approximately 59% were counted once. The top ten clonotypes cover around 32% of the sample.

The chain couples TRBV19 to TRBJ1-5; the D gene identity is not certain. Sample: tumor-infiltrating cells from bladder cancer. This TCR came from a human donor with urothelial carcinoma. The nucleotide sequence is TGTGCCAGTAGTATCGGGGAGGCTCAGCCCCAGCATTTT. Translation gives CASSIGEAQPQHF.